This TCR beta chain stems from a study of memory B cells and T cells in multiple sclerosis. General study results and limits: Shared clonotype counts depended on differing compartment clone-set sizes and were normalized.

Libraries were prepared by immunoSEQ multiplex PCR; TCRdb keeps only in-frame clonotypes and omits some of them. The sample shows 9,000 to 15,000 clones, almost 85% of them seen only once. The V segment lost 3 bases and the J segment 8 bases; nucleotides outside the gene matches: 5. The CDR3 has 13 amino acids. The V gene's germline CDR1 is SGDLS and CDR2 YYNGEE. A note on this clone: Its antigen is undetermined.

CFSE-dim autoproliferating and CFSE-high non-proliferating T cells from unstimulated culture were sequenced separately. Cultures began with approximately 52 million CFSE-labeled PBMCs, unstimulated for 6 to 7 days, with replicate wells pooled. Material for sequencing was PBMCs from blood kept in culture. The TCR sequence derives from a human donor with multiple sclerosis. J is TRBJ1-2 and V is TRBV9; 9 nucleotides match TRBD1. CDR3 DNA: TGTGCCAGCAGCGGAGGGACAGGGTGGGGCTACACCTTC. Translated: CASSGGTGWGYTF.